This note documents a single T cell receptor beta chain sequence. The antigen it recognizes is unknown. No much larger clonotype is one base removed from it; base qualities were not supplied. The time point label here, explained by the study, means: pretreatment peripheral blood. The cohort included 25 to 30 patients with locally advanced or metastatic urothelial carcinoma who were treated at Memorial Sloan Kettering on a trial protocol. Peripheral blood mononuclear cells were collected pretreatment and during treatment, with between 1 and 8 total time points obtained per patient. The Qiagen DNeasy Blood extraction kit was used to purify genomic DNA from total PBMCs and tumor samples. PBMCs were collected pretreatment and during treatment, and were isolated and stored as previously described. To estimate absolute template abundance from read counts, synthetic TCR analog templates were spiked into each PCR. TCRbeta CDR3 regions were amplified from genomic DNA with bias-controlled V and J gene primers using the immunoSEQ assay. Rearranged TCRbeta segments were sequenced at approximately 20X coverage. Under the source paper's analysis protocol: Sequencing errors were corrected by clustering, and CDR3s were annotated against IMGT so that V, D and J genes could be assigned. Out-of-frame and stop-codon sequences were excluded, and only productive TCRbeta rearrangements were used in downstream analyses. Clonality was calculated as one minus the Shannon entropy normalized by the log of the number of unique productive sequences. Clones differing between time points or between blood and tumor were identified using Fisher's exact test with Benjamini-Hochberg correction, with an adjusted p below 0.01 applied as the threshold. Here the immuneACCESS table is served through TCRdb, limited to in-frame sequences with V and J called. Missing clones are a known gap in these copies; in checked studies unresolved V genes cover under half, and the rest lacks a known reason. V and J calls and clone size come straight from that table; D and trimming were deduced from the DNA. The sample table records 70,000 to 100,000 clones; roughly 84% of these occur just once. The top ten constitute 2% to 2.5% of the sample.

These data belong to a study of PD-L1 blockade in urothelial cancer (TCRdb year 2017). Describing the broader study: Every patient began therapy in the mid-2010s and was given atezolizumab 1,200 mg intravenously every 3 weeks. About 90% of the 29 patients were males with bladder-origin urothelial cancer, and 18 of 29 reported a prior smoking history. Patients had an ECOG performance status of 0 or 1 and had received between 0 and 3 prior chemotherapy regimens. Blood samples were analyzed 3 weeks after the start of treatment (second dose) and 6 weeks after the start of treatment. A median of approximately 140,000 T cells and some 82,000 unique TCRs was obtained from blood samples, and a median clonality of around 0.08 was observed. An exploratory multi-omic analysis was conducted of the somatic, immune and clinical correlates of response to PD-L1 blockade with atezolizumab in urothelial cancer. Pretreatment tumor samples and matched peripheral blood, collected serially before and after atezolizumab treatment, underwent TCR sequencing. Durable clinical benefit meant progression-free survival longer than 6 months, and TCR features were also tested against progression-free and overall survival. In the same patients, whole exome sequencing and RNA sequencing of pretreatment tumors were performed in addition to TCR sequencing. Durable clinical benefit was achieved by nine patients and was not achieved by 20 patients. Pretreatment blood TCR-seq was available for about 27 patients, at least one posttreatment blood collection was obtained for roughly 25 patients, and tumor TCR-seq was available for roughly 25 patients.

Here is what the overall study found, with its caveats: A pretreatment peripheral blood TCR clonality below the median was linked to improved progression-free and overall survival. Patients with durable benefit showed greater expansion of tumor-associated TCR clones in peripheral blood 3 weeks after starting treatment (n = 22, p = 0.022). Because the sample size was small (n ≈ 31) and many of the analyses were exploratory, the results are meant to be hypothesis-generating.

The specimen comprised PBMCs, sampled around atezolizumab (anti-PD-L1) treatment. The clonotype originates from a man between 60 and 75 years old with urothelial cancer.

The CDR3 loop reads CASSRLQGMGHNQPQHF. The DNA sequence is given as TGCGCCAGCAGCCGACTACAGGGGATGGGACACAATCAGCCCCAGCATTTT. Recombination joined TRBV4-1 with TRBJ1-5, with 7 bases aligning to TRBD1. The CDR3 runs 17 residues from the cysteine to the phenylalanine. The retained sequence is limited to the CDR3, 51 bases, with the frame set at the first base. CDR1 MGHRA and CDR2 YSYEKL were looked up in the germline V gene. V is pruned by 4 bases and J by 3 bases, leaving 12 bases of the junction without a gene match.